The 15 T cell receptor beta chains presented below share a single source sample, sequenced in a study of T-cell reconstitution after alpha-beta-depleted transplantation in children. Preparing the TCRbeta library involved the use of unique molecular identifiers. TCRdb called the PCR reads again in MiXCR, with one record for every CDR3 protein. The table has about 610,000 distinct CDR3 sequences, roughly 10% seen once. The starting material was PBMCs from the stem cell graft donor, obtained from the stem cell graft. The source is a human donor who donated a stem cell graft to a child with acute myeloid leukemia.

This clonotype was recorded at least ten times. DNA for the CDR3: TGCAGTGCTAGAGATAGCTCTACTAGCACAGATACGCAGTATTTT. This translates into CSARDSSTSTDTQYF. The V call is TRBV20-1, the J call TRBJ2-3; D not resolved. V was shortened by 0 bases and J by 0 bases, with 10 bases between the two germline ends. CDR1 DFQATT and CDR2 SNEGSKA come from the germline V gene (reference sequence). CDR3 length equals 15 residues.

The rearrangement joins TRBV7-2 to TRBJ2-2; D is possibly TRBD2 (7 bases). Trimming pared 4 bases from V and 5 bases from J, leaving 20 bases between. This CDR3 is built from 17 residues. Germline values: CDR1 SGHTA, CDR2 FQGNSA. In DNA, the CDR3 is TGTGCCAGCAGCTGGTCGGGGGGCAGGGGAAGGACCGGGGAGCTGTTTTTT. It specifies CASSWSGGRGRTGELFF.

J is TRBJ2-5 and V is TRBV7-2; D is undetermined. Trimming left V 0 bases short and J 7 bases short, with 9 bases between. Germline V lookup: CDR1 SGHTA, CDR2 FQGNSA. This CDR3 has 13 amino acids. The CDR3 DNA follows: TGTGCCAGCAGCTTAGCCCAGGACGGGACCCAGTACTTC. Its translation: CASSLAQDGTQYF. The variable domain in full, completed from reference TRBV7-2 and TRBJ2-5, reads GAGVSQSPSNKVTEKGKDVELRCDPISGHTALYWYRQSLGQGLEFLIYFQGNSAPDKSGLPSDRFSAERTGGSVSTLTIQRTQQEDSAVYLCASSLAQDGTQYFGPGTRLLVL.

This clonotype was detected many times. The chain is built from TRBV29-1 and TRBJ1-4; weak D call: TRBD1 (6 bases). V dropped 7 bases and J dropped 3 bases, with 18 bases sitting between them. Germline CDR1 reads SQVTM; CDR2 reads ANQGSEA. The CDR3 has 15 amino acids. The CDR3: CSAASIGQSNEKLFF. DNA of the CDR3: TGCAGCGCCGCGTCCATTGGACAGTCTAATGAAAAACTGTTTTTT.

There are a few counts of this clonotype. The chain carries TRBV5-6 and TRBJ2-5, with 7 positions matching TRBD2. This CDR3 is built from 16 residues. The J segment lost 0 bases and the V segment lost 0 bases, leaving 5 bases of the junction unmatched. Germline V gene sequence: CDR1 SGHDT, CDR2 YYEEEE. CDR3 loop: CASSLVAGANQETQYF. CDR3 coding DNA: TGTGCCAGCAGCTTGGTTGCGGGAGCGAACCAAGAGACCCAGTACTTC.

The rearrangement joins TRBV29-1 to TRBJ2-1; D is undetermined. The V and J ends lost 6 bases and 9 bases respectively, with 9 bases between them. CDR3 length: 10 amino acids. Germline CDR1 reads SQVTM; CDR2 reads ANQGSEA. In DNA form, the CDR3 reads TGCAGCGTCCGAGGTGGTGAGCAGTTCTTC. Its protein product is CSVRGGEQFF.

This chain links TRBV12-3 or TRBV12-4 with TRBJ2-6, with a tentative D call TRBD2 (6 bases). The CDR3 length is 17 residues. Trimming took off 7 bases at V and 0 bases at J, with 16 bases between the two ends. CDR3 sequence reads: CASNRGTLFSGANVLTF. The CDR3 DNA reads TGTGCCAGCAACCGCGGGACCCTCTTCTCTGGGGCCAACGTCCTGACTTTC.

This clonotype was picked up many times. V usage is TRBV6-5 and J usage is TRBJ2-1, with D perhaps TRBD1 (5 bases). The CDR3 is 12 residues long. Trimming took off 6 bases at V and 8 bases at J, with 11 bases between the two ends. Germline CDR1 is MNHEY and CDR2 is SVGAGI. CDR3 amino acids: CASRARGDEQFF. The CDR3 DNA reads TGTGCCAGCAGAGCTAGGGGTGATGAGCAGTTCTTC.

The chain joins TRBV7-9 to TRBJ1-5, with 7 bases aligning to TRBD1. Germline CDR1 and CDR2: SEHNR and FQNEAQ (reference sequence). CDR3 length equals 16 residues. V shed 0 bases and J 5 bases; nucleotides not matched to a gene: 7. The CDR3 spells CASSLAQGQIYQPQHF. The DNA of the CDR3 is TGTGCCAGCAGCTTAGCGCAGGGACAGATCTATCAGCCCCAGCATTTT.

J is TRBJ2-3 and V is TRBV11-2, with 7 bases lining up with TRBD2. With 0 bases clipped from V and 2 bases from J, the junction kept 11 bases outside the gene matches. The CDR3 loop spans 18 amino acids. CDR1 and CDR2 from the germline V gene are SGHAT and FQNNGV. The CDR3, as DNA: TGTGCCAGCAGCTTAGATGCCCTATGGCGGGGGATCACAGATACGCAGTATTTT. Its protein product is CASSLDALWRGITDTQYF.

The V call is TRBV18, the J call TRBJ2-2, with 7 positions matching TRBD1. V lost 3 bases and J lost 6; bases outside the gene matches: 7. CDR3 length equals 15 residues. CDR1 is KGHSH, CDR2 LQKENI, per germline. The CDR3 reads CASSPSTGRSGELFF. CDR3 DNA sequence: TGTGCCAGCTCACCGTCGACAGGGAGATCCGGGGAGCTGTTTTTT.

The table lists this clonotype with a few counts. CDR3: CASSFTPFGQETQYF. The CDR3 bases are TGTGCCAGCAGCTTTACCCCGTTCGGCCAAGAGACCCAGTACTTC. V usage is TRBV7-2 and J usage is TRBJ2-5; D is unresolved. Germline loops: CDR1 SGHTA, CDR2 FQGNSA. The V gene lost 3 bases and the J gene lost 1 base, with 12 bases spanning the gap. The CDR3 contains 15 residues.

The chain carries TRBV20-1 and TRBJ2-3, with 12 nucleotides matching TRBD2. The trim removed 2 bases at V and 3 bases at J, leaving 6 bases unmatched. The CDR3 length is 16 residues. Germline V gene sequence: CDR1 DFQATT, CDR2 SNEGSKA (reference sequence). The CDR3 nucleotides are TGCAGTGCTAGACCTGTGACTAGCGGGAGAACAGATACGCAGTATTTT. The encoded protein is CSARPVTSGRTDTQYF.

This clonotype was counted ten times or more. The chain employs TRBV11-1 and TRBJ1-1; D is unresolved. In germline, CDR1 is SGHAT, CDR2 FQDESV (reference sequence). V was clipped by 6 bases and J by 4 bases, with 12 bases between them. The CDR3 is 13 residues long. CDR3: CASSIRFATEAFF. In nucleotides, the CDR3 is TGTGCCAGCAGTATTAGGTTCGCCACTGAAGCTTTCTTT.

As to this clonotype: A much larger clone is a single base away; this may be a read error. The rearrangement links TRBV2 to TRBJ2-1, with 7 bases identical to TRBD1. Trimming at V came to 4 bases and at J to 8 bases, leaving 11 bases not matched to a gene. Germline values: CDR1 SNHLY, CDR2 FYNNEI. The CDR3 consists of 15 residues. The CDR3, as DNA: TGTGCCAGCAGTGGAAGGGGGCGAGTCACATATGAGCAGTTCTTC. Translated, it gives CASSGRGRVTYEQFF.